Included here is one TCR beta chain sequence, with context. Its matching antigen is unknown. This entry is derived from a study of shared clonotypes between healthy human individuals. Study-level background: Used for every donor were three CD4 naive, three CD4 memory, two CD8 naive and one CD8 memory plate. General study findings and limits: Sampling involved blood alone; tissue repertoires likely differ.

The protocol was immunoSEQ multiplex PCR, while the TCRdb copy is restricted to in-frame clones and leaves out a portion. In the table there are about 2.1 million clones, 85% to 95% of which are singletons. In germline, CDR1 is LGHNA, CDR2 YSLEER. Trimming removed 4 bases from V and 4 bases from J; junction bases left unmatched: 7. The CDR3 is 15 residues long. It was CD45RO-negative cells, positively selected for CCR7, that made up naive CD8 cells, with terminally differentiated effector memory CD45RA+ cells excluded. Donors were Caucasian adults residing in Nashville, Tennessee, USA. The TCR sequence derives from a man between 18 and 29 years old in good health. Some clones in this sample may be carry-over from other donors' samples. Sequenced sample: naive CD8+ T cells from PBMCs. The genes are TRBV4-3 and TRBJ2-7; TRBD1 aligns across 10 bases. This CDR3 reads CASSPGTGVIYEQYF. The DNA of the CDR3 is TGCGCCAGCAGCCCCGGGACAGGGGTAATATACGAGCAGTACTTC.